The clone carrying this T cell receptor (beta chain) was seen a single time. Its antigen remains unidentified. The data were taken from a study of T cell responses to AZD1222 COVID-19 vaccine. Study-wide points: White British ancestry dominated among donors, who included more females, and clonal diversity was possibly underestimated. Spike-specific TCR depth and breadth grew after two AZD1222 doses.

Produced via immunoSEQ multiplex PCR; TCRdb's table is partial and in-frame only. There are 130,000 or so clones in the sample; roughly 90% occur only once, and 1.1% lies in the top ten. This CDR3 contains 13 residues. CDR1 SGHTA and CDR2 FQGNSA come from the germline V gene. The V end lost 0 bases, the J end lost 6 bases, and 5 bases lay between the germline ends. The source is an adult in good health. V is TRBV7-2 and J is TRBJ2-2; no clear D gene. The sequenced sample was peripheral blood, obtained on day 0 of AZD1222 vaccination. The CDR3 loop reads CASSLAGSGELFF. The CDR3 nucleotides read TGTGCCAGCAGCTTAGCAGGATCCGGGGAGCTGTTTTTT.